The rows below give T cell receptor beta chains drawn from one sample of a study of T cells after yellow fever vaccination. TCRdb reprocessed the 5' RACE reads via MiXCR and lists one record per CDR3 protein. The table has about 180,000 distinct CDR3 sequences, 5.5% to 8% seen once. The source material was CD4+ T cells sorted from PBMCs, sampled on the day of the first yellow fever vaccination. All receptors derive from a man aged 18 to 30 who received the YFV17D yellow fever vaccine. Both conserved end residues are part of each CDR3. Fields, in order: J gene, V gene, clone size, D gene, CDR3 DNA, CDR3 protein. A D gene is named only where the DNA matches it firmly. The size field is filled for only some rows; it gives once, few, many or a size class.

TRBJ2-1,TRBV11-2,few,.,TGTGCCAGCAGCTTACCCCCACTAGTTTACAATGAGCAGTTCTTC,CASSLPPLVYNEQFF
TRBJ2-7,TRBV5-1,.,.,TGCGCCAGCAGCTTGGCCCCGGACGGACCCTACGAGCAGTACTTC,CASSLAPDGPYEQYF
TRBJ2-7,TRBV20-1,few,TRBD2,TGCAGTGCTAGGCCCTCGGGGGGGTTTTACTCCTACGAGCAGTACTTC,CSARPSGGFYSYEQYF
TRBJ2-2,TRBV7-8,many,TRBD1,TGTGCCAGCAGCTTAGGGACAGGGTCCACCGGGGAGCTGTTTTTT,CASSLGTGSTGELFF
TRBJ2-1,TRBV20-1,many,TRBD2,TGCAGTGCTAGAGATAGGCGGGGGGTGGGGGATGAGCAGTTCTTC,CSARDRRGVGDEQFF
TRBJ1-3,TRBV5-6,.,.,TGTGCCAGCAGCTCGGGCCTAACTCTAAACACCATATATTTT,CASSSGLTLNTIYF
TRBJ2-3,TRBV10-3,few,TRBD2,TGTGCCATGGGGCGGGGGGCGCAGTATTTT,CAMGRGAQYF
TRBJ2-3,TRBV5-1,.,TRBD2,TGCGCCAGCAGCTTGGGGCCGCAGGCGGGAGGCACAGATACGCAGTATTTT,CASSLGPQAGGTDTQYF
TRBJ2-4,TRBV5-1,many,TRBD2,TGCGCCAGCAGCTTGGGGACTAGCGGGGATGGGGACATTCAGTACTTC,CASSLGTSGDGDIQYF
TRBJ1-5,TRBV20-1,.,.,TGCAGTGCTATACGACAGGAGAATCAGCCCCAGCATTTT,CSAIRQENQPQHF
TRBJ1-6,TRBV4-3,few,.,TGCGCCAGCAAGGGAGACAGGTTTGAATCACCCCTCCACTTT,CASKGDRFESPLHF
TRBJ2-1,TRBV6-4,.,.,TGTGCCAGCAGTGAAGTCCCTTCCTACAATGAGCAGTTCTTC,CASSEVPSYNEQFF
TRBJ1-2,TRBV30,.,.,TGTGCCTGGAGTGTAACGGGAAAGGGAGGCTACACCTTC,CAWSVTGKGGYTF
TRBJ2-5,TRBV18,few,TRBD2,TGTGCCAGCTCACCGCAGACTAGCGGGAAGGAGACCCAGTACTTC,CASSPQTSGKETQYF
TRBJ1-1,TRBV12-3/TRBV12-4,many,.,TGTGCCAGCAGTTCCCCTGAGGGGGACACTGAAGCTTTCTTT,CASSSPEGDTEAFF
TRBJ2-3,TRBV18,few,.,TGTGCCAGCTCACCAGACTGGGGCAGCACAGATACGCAGTATTTT,CASSPDWGSTDTQYF
TRBJ1-1,TRBV18,many,.,TGTGCCAGCTCACGGAGGGACCCCAGATCCACTGAAGCTTTCTTT,CASSRRDPRSTEAFF
TRBJ2-1,TRBV12-5,few,.,TGTGCTAGTGGAATCGACCGTCCGACGGGCAGGGTGCGGAGGGGCTTCTTC,CASGIDRPTGRVRRGFF
TRBJ2-2,TRBV5-1,many,TRBD1,TGCGCCAGCAGCTTGGACAGGGGCAACACCGGGGAGCTGTTTTTT,CASSLDRGNTGELFF
TRBJ2-7,TRBV12-3/TRBV12-4,many,.,TGTGCCAGCAGTTTTTCCAGCCACACATCCTACGAGCAGTACTTC,CASSFSSHTSYEQYF
TRBJ2-3,TRBV19,many,TRBD2,TGTGCCAGTAGTAGGTTAACGGGGGGTGTCGGCACAGATACGCAGTATTTT,CASSRLTGGVGTDTQYF
TRBJ2-5,TRBV7-8,.,.,TGTGCCAGCACCCTAGACAGGTCCCAAGAGACCCAGTACTTC,CASTLDRSQETQYF
TRBJ2-2,TRBV7-2,many,TRBD1,TGTGCCAGCAGCTTGGGACAGGGGTTTACCGGGGAGCTGTTTTTT,CASSLGQGFTGELFF
TRBJ1-1,TRBV9,many,.,TGTGCCAGCAGCGCACTAACCGGGACACAGAACACTGAAGCTTTCTTT,CASSALTGTQNTEAFF
TRBJ2-1,TRBV29-1,few,.,TGCAGCGTTGAAGATCCAAGGACGAGCAATGAGCAGTTCTTC,CSVEDPRTSNEQFF
TRBJ2-2,TRBV2,.,TRBD2,TGTGCCAGCACCAAACAAGGGAGGGACCCATTGACCGGGGAGCTGTTTTTT,CASTKQGRDPLTGELFF
TRBJ2-3,TRBV7-2,few,TRBD2,TGTGCCAGCAGCTTAAGGCCAGCGGGGGGGAATTTAGATACGCAGTATTTT,CASSLRPAGGNLDTQYF
TRBJ1-4,TRBV20-1,.,TRBD1,TGCAGTGCTCGGGACAGGGGCGGAGAAAAACTGTTTTTT,CSARDRGGEKLFF
TRBJ2-5,TRBV4-3,many,.,TGCGCCAGCAGCCAAGATCCGGGCCAGTACGAGACCCAGTACTTC,CASSQDPGQYETQYF
TRBJ1-1,TRBV7-2,many,.,TGTGCCAGCAGCTTAGTCGGGGGCATGAACACTGAAGCTTTCTTT,CASSLVGGMNTEAFF
TRBJ2-3,TRBV20-1,few,.,TGCAGTGCTAACCAGGGAGATACGCAGTATTTT,CSANQGDTQYF
TRBJ1-6,TRBV2,.,TRBD1,TGTGCCAGCAGTGCGTCCCGGGACAGTGGACTCCACTTT,CASSASRDSGLHF
TRBJ2-5,TRBV27,many,.,TGTGCCAGTGGAGGGTGGGGGGCTGGGGCCCAGTACTTC,CASGGWGAGAQYF
TRBJ1-1,TRBV5-1,many,.,TGCGCCAGCAGCTTGGGGGGACAAGTTGCTGAAGCTTTCTTT,CASSLGGQVAEAFF
TRBJ2-3,TRBV20-1,few,.,TGCAGTGCTTCGACAGACACAGATACGCAGTATTTT,CSASTDTDTQYF
TRBJ1-4,TRBV4-3,many,TRBD1,TGCGCCAGCAGCCTAAAAGGGGGCCATGAAAAACTGTTTTTT,CASSLKGGHEKLFF
TRBJ2-3,TRBV5-1,.,TRBD1,TGCGCCAGCAGCACTGCCGGGACAGGGGAAGGGGATACGCAGTATTTT,CASSTAGTGEGDTQYF
TRBJ2-2,TRBV9,few,TRBD2,TGTGCCAGCGGGCGGGGGGGAGACACCGGGGAGCTGTTTTTT,CASGRGGDTGELFF
TRBJ2-5,TRBV15,many,.,TGTGCCACCAGCAGAGACAGGGGTTGGGAGACCCAGTACTTC,CATSRDRGWETQYF
TRBJ1-2,TRBV7-2,.,.,TGTGCCAGCAGCTCACGCGAGGGGGGAAGAAGGGACTACACCTTC,CASSSREGGRRDYTF
TRBJ2-7,TRBV2,many,TRBD2,TGTGCCAGCAGTGCAGCGGGGGGTTCCTACGAGCAGTACTTC,CASSAAGGSYEQYF
TRBJ2-1,TRBV20-1,many,TRBD2,TGCAGTGCTAGAGTCTCATCTTCTAGCGGGGGTAAAAATGAGCAGTTCTTC,CSARVSSSSGGKNEQFF
TRBJ1-2,TRBV10-3,few,.,TGTGCCATCAGTGGCGAGGGGATGGTCTATGGCTACACCTTC,CAISGEGMVYGYTF